The rows below give T cell receptor beta chains drawn from one sample of a study of cytomegalovirus exposure and HLA in healthy donors. Sequencing was performed with immunoSEQ multiplex PCR; in TCRdb, only in-frame clones are kept and a portion is missing. The sample table includes 70,000 to 80,000 clones. The sequencing input was PBMCs. The receptors originated from a man in his forties or fifties in good health and CMV-seronegative. Both conserved end residues are part of each CDR3. A D gene is named only where the DNA matches it firmly.

TRBV6-6	.	TRBJ1-2	CASRRQRNVNYGYTF	TGTGCCAGCAGACGACAGCGTAACGTTAACTATGGCTACACCTTC
TRBV7-2	.	TRBJ2-5	CASSFFAPGGKETQYF	TGTGCCAGCAGCTTCTTCGCACCCGGGGGTAAAGAGACCCAGTACTTC
TRBV5-1	.	TRBJ2-5	CASSSPGVAQETQYF	TGCGCCAGCAGCTCGCCGGGGGTAGCCCAAGAGACCCAGTACTTC
TRBV5-1	.	TRBJ1-2	CASSFDLQGISGYTF	TGCGCCAGCAGCTTCGACTTGCAGGGGATAAGTGGCTACACCTTC
TRBV7-2	.	TRBJ1-2	CASSLWGGGYTF	TGTGCCAGCAGCTTATGGGGAGGGGGCTACACCTTC
TRBV30	.	TRBJ2-1	CAWRGWGEGVAYNEQFF	TGTGCCTGGAGGGGGTGGGGGGAAGGAGTGGCCTACAATGAGCAGTTCTTC
TRBV5-5	.	TRBJ1-1	CASSFSQDTEAFF	TGTGCCAGCAGCTTTTCTCAGGACACTGAAGCTTTCTTT
TRBV27	TRBD1	TRBJ2-7	CASSATRDRGGEQYF	TGTGCCAGCAGTGCTACCCGGGACAGGGGGGGCGAGCAGTACTTC
TRBV14	.	TRBJ2-2	CASGRAANTGELFF	TGTGCCTCCGGAAGAGCGGCGAACACCGGGGAGCTGTTTTTT
TRBV11-2	TRBD1	TRBJ2-6	CASSYTTGELAGANVLTF	TGTGCCAGCAGCTACACGACAGGGGAGCTGGCTGGGGCCAACGTCCTGACTTTC
TRBV10-2	TRBD2	TRBJ2-7	CASSRGGREQYF	TGCGCCAGCAGTCGGGGGGGCCGCGAGCAGTACTTC
TRBV5-1	TRBD1	TRBJ2-7	CASSNRDRGSYEQYF	TGCGCCAGCAGCAACCGGGACAGAGGGTCCTACGAGCAGTACTTC
TRBV18	.	TRBJ2-7	CASSPSLVSDEQYF	TGTGCCAGCTCACCTTCGCTTGTTTCGGACGAGCAGTACTTC
TRBV30	.	TRBJ1-3	CAWRQGIAGNTIYF	TGTGCCTGGAGGCAGGGTATCGCTGGAAACACCATATATTTT
TRBV2	TRBD1	TRBJ1-2	CASSLIPGGEGYTF	TGTGCCAGCAGTTTAATCCCAGGGGGCGAGGGCTACACCTTC
TRBV30	.	TRBJ2-1	CAWSTGGRGYEQFF	TGTGCCTGGAGTACAGGTGGGAGGGGGTATGAGCAGTTCTTC
TRBV7-2	TRBD1	TRBJ2-4	CASSPRTGGNIQYF	TGTGCCAGCAGCCCCCGGACAGGGGGGAACATTCAGTACTTC
TRBV30	.	TRBJ1-1	CAWSPQVMNTEAFF	TGTGCCTGGAGTCCACAGGTCATGAACACTGAAGCTTTCTTT
TRBV19	.	TRBJ2-3	CASSMEPKGTAGATDTQYF	TGTGCCAGTAGTATGGAGCCAAAAGGGACCGCGGGGGCCACAGATACGCAGTATTTT
TRBV30	.	TRBJ1-3	CAWSLSSGNTIYF	TGTGCCTGGAGTCTAAGCTCTGGAAACACCATATATTTT
TRBV7-3	TRBD1	TRBJ1-1	CASSSKQGEAFF	TGTGCCAGCAGCTCGAAACAGGGGGAAGCTTTCTTT
TRBV18	TRBD1	TRBJ2-5	CASSPGGTGAFETQYF	TGTGCCAGCTCACCAGGTGGGACAGGGGCCTTCGAGACCCAGTACTTC
TRBV28	.	TRBJ1-5	CASSYRTGNQPQHF	TGTGCCAGCAGTTACAGAACGGGCAATCAGCCCCAGCATTTT
TRBV28	.	TRBJ1-6	CASSLMATGRIGSPLHF	TGTGCCAGCAGTTTAATGGCCACAGGGCGGATCGGTTCACCCCTCCACTTT
TRBV5-5	TRBD1	TRBJ1-1	CASSSGTGRGTEAFF	TGTGCCAGCAGCTCAGGGACAGGGAGAGGGACTGAAGCTTTCTTT
TRBV28	TRBD1	TRBJ1-1	CASRGQGAGTEAFF	TGTGCCAGCAGGGGACAGGGGGCTGGGACTGAAGCTTTCTTT
TRBV7-2	.	TRBJ1-4	CASSLGWGVTNEKLFF	TGTGCCAGCAGCTTGGGCTGGGGGGTAACTAATGAAAAACTGTTTTTT
TRBV7-9	.	TRBJ1-1	CASSLWGGEAFF	TGTGCCAGCAGCTTATGGGGGGGAGAAGCTTTCTTT
TRBV6-6	.	TRBJ1-3	CASRSGSGNTIYF	TGTGCCAGCAGGTCCGGCTCTGGAAACACCATATATTTT
TRBV28	.	TRBJ1-5	CASSQENQPQHF	TGTGCCAGCAGTCAGGAAAATCAGCCCCAGCATTTT
TRBV2	.	TRBJ2-2	CASSKTDTGELFF	TGTGCCAGCAGTAAAACAGACACCGGGGAGCTGTTTTTT
TRBV5-1	TRBD2	TRBJ2-7	CASSPGLAGGLHEQYF	TGCGCCAGCAGCCCGGGACTAGCGGGGGGGCTGCACGAGCAGTACTTC
TRBV6-4	TRBD2	TRBJ2-3	CASSESSGGSTDTQYF	TGTGCCAGCAGTGAGTCTAGCGGGGGGAGCACAGATACGCAGTATTTT
TRBV6-1	.	TRBJ2-7	CASSETGSPASYEQYF	TGTGCCAGCAGTGAAACGGGGTCACCCGCCTCCTACGAGCAGTACTTC
TRBV6-4	.	TRBJ2-2	CASSDTGNTGELFF	TGTGCCAGCAGTGACACAGGGAACACCGGGGAGCTGTTTTTT
TRBV27	.	TRBJ1-1	CASAKRGGRNTEAFF	TGTGCCAGCGCCAAAAGAGGGGGTCGCAACACTGAAGCTTTCTTT
TRBV2	.	TRBJ1-6	CASTTTGNSPLHF	TGTGCCAGCACCACCACAGGGAATTCACCCCTCCACTTT
TRBV27	TRBD2	TRBJ2-2	CASSSLLVAGGTGELFF	TGTGCCAGCAGTTCCCTTTTGGTAGCGGGGGGGACCGGGGAGCTGTTTTTT
TRBV4-2	.	TRBJ1-5	CASSQDLLVNQPQHF	TGTGCCAGCAGCCAAGATCTGCTAGTGAATCAGCCCCAGCATTTT
TRBV2	.	TRBJ2-5	CASSEYLRETQYF	TGTGCCAGCAGTGAATATCTTCGAGAGACCCAGTACTTC
TRBV30	.	TRBJ1-2	CAWREDSDYGYTF	TGTGCCTGGAGGGAGGACAGTGACTATGGCTACACCTTC
TRBV19	TRBD1	TRBJ1-2	CASTQRDGRGILYGYTF	TGTGCCAGTACCCAGCGTGATGGCAGGGGGATTCTCTATGGCTACACCTTC
TRBV6-5	TRBD1	TRBJ1-1	CASRATGILHTEAFF	TGTGCCAGCAGGGCGACAGGGATCCTGCACACTGAAGCTTTCTTT
TRBV7-9	.	TRBJ1-4	CASSANRVAGEKLFF	TGTGCCAGCAGCGCTAACAGGGTTGCGGGTGAAAAACTGTTTTTT
TRBV29-1	TRBD1	TRBJ2-5	CSVRQGQETQYF	TGCAGCGTGAGACAGGGACAAGAGACCCAGTACTTC
TRBV18	TRBD1	TRBJ1-2	CASSPDRDNYGYTF	TGTGCCAGCTCACCGGACAGGGACAACTATGGCTACACCTTC
TRBV5-1	TRBD1	TRBJ1-1	CASSGGQGVNTEAFF	TGCGCCAGCAGCGGGGGACAGGGGGTGAACACTGAAGCTTTCTTT
TRBV7-6	.	TRBJ2-2	CASSQDTANTGELFF	TGTGCCAGCAGCCAGGACACCGCGAACACCGGGGAGCTGTTTTTT
TRBV14	.	TRBJ2-7	CASSLTDYEQYF	TGTGCCAGCAGCCTTACAGACTACGAGCAGTACTTC
TRBV28	.	TRBJ1-1	CASSLLTGKDTEAFF	TGTGCCAGCAGTTTATTAACAGGGAAAGACACTGAAGCTTTCTTT
TRBV10-2	TRBD1	TRBJ2-3	CASSQGQGGTDTQYF	TGCGCCAGCAGCCAAGGACAGGGGGGCACAGATACGCAGTATTTT
TRBV7-9	.	TRBJ1-3	CATLRGNTIYF	TGTGCCACCCTCCGGGGAAACACCATATATTTT
TRBV5-1	.	TRBJ2-6	CASSLEERASGANVLTF	TGCGCCAGCAGCTTAGAGGAGAGGGCATCTGGGGCCAACGTCCTGACTTTC
TRBV19	.	TRBJ2-7	CASSISGAGEQYF	TGTGCCAGTAGTATAAGTGGGGCAGGTGAGCAGTACTTC
TRBV7-8	.	TRBJ1-1	CASSFRMNTEAFF	TGTGCCAGCAGCTTCAGGATGAACACTGAAGCTTTCTTT
TRBV30	TRBD1	TRBJ1-4	CAWSFATGGSDEKLFF	TGTGCCTGGAGTTTCGCAACAGGGGGCTCGGATGAAAAACTGTTTTTT
TRBV5-5	.	TRBJ2-5	CASSLAPGIETQYF	TGTGCCAGCAGCTTGGCCCCGGGTATAGAGACCCAGTACTTC
TRBV6-1	.	TRBJ1-1	CASSVGGRRSTEAFF	TGTGCCAGCAGTGTTGGGGGGAGAAGGTCCACTGAAGCTTTCTTT
TRBV4-1	TRBD1	TRBJ1-5	CASSQGTGVGNQPQHF	TGCGCCAGCAGCCAAGGGACAGGGGTTGGTAATCAGCCCCAGCATTTT